What follows are 16 T cell receptor beta chains derived from one specimen sequenced in a study of post-analysis software for immune sequencing data. The antigens these receptors bind are not known. Study-wide findings and caveats: Elevated frequency relative to controls characterized a handful of TRBV segments in patients, TRBV5-6, TRBV5-1 and TRBV20-1 among them.

Unique-molecular-identifier-tagged TCR beta cDNA libraries were used. TCRdb passed the PCR reads through MiXCR, listing each CDR3 protein once. Seen here are fewer than 850,000 distinct CDR3 sequences, about 45% observed once, and the top ten hold around 4.7%. Sequenced input: blood. The receptors originated from a girl aged 5 to 17 with multiple sclerosis.

This clonotype was counted between two and nine times. The rearrangement uses TRBV12-3 or TRBV12-4 and TRBJ1-5; D is uncertain. The CDR3 length is 12 residues. Trimming cost V 3 bases and J 4 bases, with 4 bases left between them. The CDR3 is CASSFENQPQHF. The CDR3 DNA reads as TGTGCCAGCAGTTTTGAAAATCAGCCCCAGCATTTT.

This clonotype was counted a single time. CDR3 sequence: CSVVDRAETQYF. CDR3 coding DNA: TGCAGCGTTGTTGATAGGGCAGAGACCCAGTACTTC. The chain links TRBV29-1 to TRBJ2-5, with D unresolved. The germline V and J ends were trimmed by 4 bases and 4 bases, with 10 bases remaining between them. Germline assignment: CDR1 SQVTM and CDR2 ANQGSEA. CDR3 length: 12 residues.

The chain is built from TRBV7-9 and TRBJ2-7; TRBD1 aligns across 10 bases. Germline V lookup: CDR1 SEHNR, CDR2 FQNEAQ (reference sequence). The CDR3 runs 15 residues. V shed 4 bases and J 3 bases; nucleotides not matched to a gene: 6. CDR3 in amino acids: CASSSRDRGGYEQYF. The CDR3 DNA sequence: TGTGCCAGCAGCTCCAGGGACAGGGGAGGCTACGAGCAGTACTTC.

The rearrangement uses TRBV7-9 and TRBJ2-7; D is perhaps TRBD2 (5 bases). Germline values: CDR1 SEHNR, CDR2 FQNEAQ (reference sequence). The length of the CDR3 is 14 residues. V dropped 5 bases and J dropped 6 bases, with 17 bases sitting between them. The CDR3 region has the DNA TGTGCCAGCAGCGGGCCGGGGAATCTACGCGAGCAGTACTTC. This encodes CASSGPGNLREQYF.

This chain connects TRBV4-3 to TRBJ2-1; 8 bases align to TRBD2. V shed 0 bases, J shed 10 bases, and the junction held 11 bases outside the gene matches. CDR1 LGHNA and CDR2 YSLEER come from the germline V gene. This CDR3 is built from 16 residues. The CDR3 DNA is TGCGCCAGCAGCCAAGAAGCACTAGCGGTACTACAGGAGCAGTTCTTC. Protein: CASSQEALAVLQEQFF.

The V and J genes are TRBV20-1 and TRBJ2-1; D gene unclear. Germline CDR1 DFQATT, CDR2 SNEGSKA (reference sequence). The CDR3 extends over 14 amino acids. Trimming removed 6 bases at V and 0 bases at J, with 12 bases between. The CDR3 nucleotides read TGCAGTGCAGACGCGAGGAGCTCCTACAATGAGCAGTTCTTC. It translates to CSADARSSYNEQFF.

The chain is built from TRBV5-5 and TRBJ2-3; D perhaps matches TRBD1 (6 bases). The CDR3 is made up of 14 amino acids. Germline V CDR1 and CDR2: SGHKS, YYEKEE (reference sequence). V dropped 2 bases and J dropped 6 bases, with 13 bases sitting between them. Here the CDR3 DNA reads TGTGCCAGCAGCTTAGGACAGTTCAGGGATACGCAGTATTTT. Encoded protein: CASSLGQFRDTQYF.

The chain employs TRBV7-9 and TRBJ2-7; D is possibly TRBD1 (6 bases). V was trimmed by 5 bases and J by 7 bases, leaving 12 bases between them. Germline lookup yields CDR1 SEHNR and CDR2 FQNEAQ (reference sequence). The CDR3 is made up of 12 amino acids. The CDR3 coding sequence is TGTGCCAGCAGCCCGGACAGAGAGGAGCAGTACTTC. This sequence encodes CASSPDREEQYF. Full variable domain (rest looked up from reference TRBV7-9 and TRBJ2-7): DTGVSQNPRHKITKRGQNVTFRCDPISEHNRLYWYRQTLGQGPEFLTYFQNEAQLEKSRLLSDRFSAERPKGSFSTLEIQRTEQGDSAMYLCASSPDREEQYFGPGTRLTVT.

This clonotype has only one observation. The V gene is TRBV28, the J gene TRBJ2-5, with a weak D call TRBD2 (5 bases). V dropped 6 bases and J dropped 0 bases, with 17 bases sitting between them. This CDR3 is built from 16 residues. Germline CDR1 and CDR2: MDHEN and SYDVKM. Here the CDR3 DNA reads TGTGCCAGCAGCCCCCTGGGGAGTTTGTACCAAGAGACCCAGTACTTC. It is translated as CASSPLGSLYQETQYF.

The CDR3 is CASSYPTSLTDTQYF. As DNA, the CDR3 is TGTGCCAGCAGTTACCCGACTTCGCTCACAGATACGCAGTATTTT. V and J are TRBV6-6 and TRBJ2-3; no firm D call. From germline, CDR1 is MNHNY and CDR2 SVGAGI (reference sequence). The CDR3 runs 15 residues. V was clipped by 2 bases and J by 2 bases, with 11 bases between them.

This clonotype was seen once. This chain joins TRBV7-2 and TRBJ1-1, with a possible D match to TRBD1 (5 bases). Germline V lookup: CDR1 SGHTA, CDR2 FQGNSA. The CDR3 covers 14 residues. V was clipped by 5 bases and J by 6 bases, with 16 bases between them. CDR3 coding DNA: TGTGCCAGCAGCATCGCAGGCCAGGGCCCTGAAGCTTTCTTT. Protein sequence: CASSIAGQGPEAFF.

V gene TRBV12-3 or TRBV12-4 combines with J gene TRBJ2-1, with D maybe TRBD2 (6 bases). Trimming shortened V by 4 bases and J by 6 bases, and 13 bases separated the two germline ends. The CDR3 spans 14 residues. The CDR3: CASSSPGRSNEQFF. CDR3 bases: TGTGCCAGCAGTTCCCCCGGGAGATCCAATGAGCAGTTCTTC.

This clonotype was found a few times. J is TRBJ2-5 and V is TRBV5-1; 8 bases align to TRBD1. Germline V lookup: CDR1 SGHRS, CDR2 YFSETQ. This CDR3 contains 14 residues. V gave up 4 bases and J gave up 4 bases; unmatched junction bases: 6. CDR3 DNA sequence: TGCGCCAGCAGCCCCAGACAGGGGTCAGAGACCCAGTACTTC. This encodes CASSPRQGSETQYF.

This clonotype was counted only a few times. The chain couples TRBV7-9 to TRBJ1-1; D is unresolved. Between the trimmed V and J ends, which lost 3 bases and 1 base, there was a span of 9 bases. The CDR3 covers 14 residues. The V gene's germline CDR1 is SEHNR and CDR2 FQNEAQ (reference sequence). Written as DNA, the CDR3 is TGTGCCAGCAGCTTGGTGAGGACGAACACTGAAGCTTTCTTT. Protein product: CASSLVRTNTEAFF. The whole variable domain, remainder taken from reference TRBV7-9 and TRBJ1-1, is DTGVSQNPRHKITKRGQNVTFRCDPISEHNRLYWYRQTLGQGPEFLTYFQNEAQLEKSRLLSDRFSAERPKGSFSTLEIQRTEQGDSAMYLCASSLVRTNTEAFFGQGTRLTVV.

The chain uses TRBV29-1 and TRBJ2-3; D might be TRBD2 (6 bases). Deletions cut 7 bases from V and 10 bases from J, with 15 bases between. CDR3 size: 11 residues. The germline V gene encodes CDR1 SQVTM and CDR2 ANQGSEA. CDR3 DNA sequence: TGCAGCGCGAGAAATCTAGCGTCGCAGTATTTT. It encodes CSARNLASQYF.

V usage is TRBV12-3 or TRBV12-4 and J usage is TRBJ2-3; unclear D gene. V dropped 6 bases and J dropped 4 bases, with 8 bases sitting between them. This CDR3 has 12 residues. CDR3 sequence: CASRVRPDTQYF. The CDR3 coding sequence is TGTGCCAGCAGAGTGAGACCAGATACGCAGTATTTT.